This passage covers 18 T cell receptor beta chains from one sample sequenced in a study of OX40 agonist ivuxolimab in advanced cancers. Data came from immunoSEQ multiplex PCR; TCRdb stores just in-frame clones and leaves some out. This table holds about 2,800 clones, about 72% found once. The specimen was CD4+ or CD8+ T cells sorted from blood, collected in a trial of the OX40 agonist ivuxolimab. These receptors all come from an adult with an advanced solid tumor such as melanoma, head and neck, liver or kidney cancer.

The chain links TRBV5-8 to TRBJ1-1; 9 bases align to TRBD1. Germline V gene lookup returns CDR1 SGHTS and CDR2 YDEGEE. V was clipped by 4 bases and J by 5 bases; unmatched bases: 9. CDR3 length: 15 residues. Written as DNA, the CDR3 is TGTGCCAGCAGCCTCCTGGACAGGGGATATACTGAAGCTTTCTTT. Translated, it gives CASSLLDRGYTEAFF.

There are a few counts of this clone. The genes are TRBV28 and TRBJ1-2; 10 positions match TRBD1. The CDR3 is 15 amino acids. J gave up 8 bases and V 5 bases, and 11 bases lay outside the gene matches. CDR1 is MDHEN, CDR2 SYDVKM, per germline. The CDR3 DNA sequence: TGTGCCAGCAGTAATACCGGGACAGGGGATTGGGGCTACACCTTC. Its translation is CASSNTGTGDWGYTF.

The table lists this clone with a count of one. V gene TRBV15 combines with J gene TRBJ2-7; 8 positions match TRBD1. CDR1 and CDR2 (germline): LNHNV, YYDKDF (reference sequence). This CDR3 is built from 12 residues. Trimming cost V 3 bases and J 7 bases; bases outside gene matches: 2. CDR3 DNA sequence: TGTGCCACCAGCAGGGGACAGGCTGAGCAGTACTTC. It codes for CATSRGQAEQYF.

V and J are TRBV27 and TRBJ1-5, with D unclear. Between the trimmed V and J ends, which lost 3 bases and 7 bases, there was a span of 7 bases. The CDR3 sequence is 12 residues long. Germline loops: CDR1 MNHEY, CDR2 SMNVEV (reference sequence). CDR3 amino acids: CASSFIGQPQHF. CDR3 sequence (DNA): TGTGCCAGCAGTTTCATTGGACAGCCCCAGCATTTT.

This chain joins TRBV11-1 and TRBJ2-1, with 10 bases lining up with TRBD2. V dropped 7 bases and J dropped 4; count of bases not matched to a gene: 7. The CDR3 consists of 15 residues. Germline CDR1 SGHAT, CDR2 FQDESV (reference sequence). DNA of the CDR3: TGTGCCAGCAAAGGGCTAGCGGGGGCATACAATGAGCAGTTCTTC. The encoded protein is CASKGLAGAYNEQFF.

The chain combines TRBV4-2 with TRBJ2-1; weak D call: TRBD2 (5 bases). Germline CDR1 LGHNA, CDR2 YNFKEQ. CDR3 length equals 15 residues. Between the trimmed V and J ends, which lost 1 base and 0 bases, there was a span of 7 bases. CDR3 sequence: CASSQGESSYNEQFF. The DNA for the CDR3 is TGTGCCAGCAGCCAAGGGGAGAGCTCCTACAATGAGCAGTTCTTC.

The rearrangement joins TRBV13 to TRBJ1-2, with 9 nucleotides matching TRBD1. Germline V gene sequence: CDR1 PRHDT, CDR2 FYEKMQ (reference sequence). The junction had 10 bases not matched to a gene; V was cut back by 5 bases and J by 3 bases. The CDR3 totals 16 residues. The CDR3 reads CASSPGTGKSYYGYTF. CDR3 in DNA: TGTGCCAGCAGCCCCGGGACAGGGAAAAGCTACTATGGCTACACCTTC.

The J gene is TRBJ2-3, the V gene TRBV2; 9 bases fit TRBD2. The CDR3 is 18 amino acids. CDR1 and CDR2 (germline): SNHLY, FYNNEI. With 2 bases clipped from V and 4 bases from J, the junction kept 13 bases outside the gene matches. CDR3 region: CASSERSFAGGPADTQYF. The DNA for the CDR3 is TGTGCCAGCAGTGAACGGTCGTTTGCGGGGGGGCCCGCAGATACGCAGTATTTT.

V gene TRBV6-1 combines with J gene TRBJ2-5; D gene uncertain. CDR3 length equals 15 residues. Germline CDR1 and CDR2: MNHNS and SASEGT. Trimming stripped 4 bases from V and 0 bases from J, with 12 bases between. In DNA form, the CDR3 reads TGTGCCAGCAGTGCCTCCCGGGCCTACCAAGAGACCCAGTACTTC. Translating it yields CASSASRAYQETQYF.

This chain uses TRBV6-5 with TRBJ1-5, with D tentatively TRBD1 (5 bases). Trimming stripped 6 bases from V and 0 bases from J, with 9 bases between. Germline V gene data show CDR1 as MNHEY and CDR2 as SVGAGI. This CDR3 has 14 amino acids. CDR3 coding DNA: TGTGCCAGCAGGGTGACAGTTAGCAATCAGCCCCAGCATTTT. Translating it yields CASRVTVSNQPQHF.

The chain uses TRBV11-1 and TRBJ2-2, with 7 nucleotides matching TRBD1. Per germline, CDR1 SGHAT and CDR2 FQDESV (reference sequence). The V gene end was trimmed by 2 bases and the J gene end by 5 bases; junction bases not matched to a gene: 5. CDR3 length equals 15 residues. CDR3 DNA sequence: TGTGCCAGCAGCTTATCCAGGGGGAGTACCGGGGAGCTGTTTTTT. It encodes CASSLSRGSTGELFF.

The rearrangement joins TRBV5-6 to TRBJ2-5; no clear D gene. The CDR3 runs to 13 residues. Germline V gene lookup returns CDR1 SGHDT and CDR2 YYEEEE. Trimming pared 1 base from V and 4 bases from J, leaving 8 bases between. The CDR3 nucleotides are TGTGCCAGCAGCTTGCGGTGGGCAGAGACCCAGTACTTC. It is translated as CASSLRWAETQYF.

This clone was seen only a few times. The genes are TRBV6-5 and TRBJ1-1, with TRBD1 matching over 8 bases. The CDR3 consists of 13 residues. After removal of 6 bases from V and 4 bases from J, the junction contained 4 bases not matched to a gene. Germline V gene data show CDR1 as MNHEY and CDR2 as SVGAGI. CDR3 coding DNA: TGTGCCAGCAGACCGACAGGGGCCACTGAAGCTTTCTTT. It encodes CASRPTGATEAFF.

This clone has just a few counts. The genes are TRBV6-5 and TRBJ2-1; D call uncertain. CDR1 and CDR2 (germline): MNHEY, SVGAGI. The germline V and J ends were trimmed by 7 bases and 3 bases, with 7 bases remaining between them. This CDR3 spans 12 amino acids. DNA of the CDR3: TGTGCCAGCACGACTGGCTACAATGAGCAGTTCTTC. It is translated as CASTTGYNEQFF.

J is TRBJ2-2 and V is TRBV18, with 7 nucleotides matching TRBD1. Germline V lookup: CDR1 KGHSH, CDR2 LQKENI. The CDR3 sequence is 16 residues long. The J segment lost 6 bases and the V segment lost 0 bases, leaving 7 bases of the junction unmatched. CDR3 sequence (DNA): TGTGCCAGCTCACCACCTCTTCGGACAGGCGCCGGGGAGCTGTTTTTT. Translating gives CASSPPLRTGAGELFF. Full variable domain (rest looked up from reference TRBV18 and TRBJ2-2): NAGVMQNPRHLVRRRGQEARLRCSPMKGHSHVYWYRQLPEEGLKFMVYLQKENIIDESGMPKERFSAEFPKEGPSILRIQQVVRGDSAAYFCASSPPLRTGAGELFFGEGSRLTVL.

This chain joins TRBV5-1 and TRBJ2-1; D unclear. The germline CDR1 and CDR2 sequences are SGHRS and YFSETQ. This CDR3 region has 10 residues. Trimming stripped 2 bases from V and 8 bases from J, with 2 bases between. This chain's CDR3 is CASSLYEQFF. In DNA form, the CDR3 reads TGCGCCAGCAGCTTATATGAGCAGTTCTTC.

The chain recombines TRBV7-9 with TRBJ2-7; D is undetermined. The V gene lost 3 bases and the J gene lost 2 bases, with 11 bases spanning the gap. CDR3 length: 14 amino acids. Looked up from germline, CDR1 is SEHNR and CDR2 is FQNEAQ (reference sequence). CDR3 nucleotides: TGTGCCAGCAGCTTCCTCCCTGTTCCCTACGAGCAGTACTTC. Its translation: CASSFLPVPYEQYF.

This clone has only a few counts. The chain employs TRBV28 and TRBJ2-7, with D unresolved. The CDR3 spans 15 residues. Germline CDR1 MDHEN, CDR2 SYDVKM. Trimming pared 5 bases from V and 0 bases from J, leaving 14 bases between. In DNA, the CDR3 is TGTGCCAGCAGTCCCCGTCTCGGCCTCTCCTACGAGCAGTACTTC. Amino acids: CASSPRLGLSYEQYF. Complete variable domain (other parts from reference TRBV28 and TRBJ2-7): DVKVTQSSRYLVKRTGEKVFLECVQDMDHENMFWYRQDPGLGLRLIYFSYDVKMKEKGDIPEGYSVSREKKERFSLILESASTNQTSMYLCASSPRLGLSYEQYFGPGTRLTVT.